This T cell receptor beta chain was identified in a study of T cell responses to AZD1222 COVID-19 vaccine (dated by TCRdb to the early 2020s). Looking at the study overall: A total of 233 trial participants underwent TCR sequencing, of whom around 210 had received two doses of AZD1222 and about 26 had received two doses of the MenACWY control vaccine. Trial participants were enrolled by age into 18-55, 56-69 and 70-plus year subgroups, with about 150, 27 and 61 TCR-sequenced participants respectively.

The CDR3 runs 16 amino acids, cysteine and phenylalanine included. Just CDR3 DNA is preserved here, 48 bases in frame from base 1. The junction carries 17 bases between V and J, which are trimmed by 6 bases and 2 bases respectively. CDR1 and CDR2, per the germline V gene (reference sequence), are MNHEY and SMNVEV. The time point label, read with the paper, signifies: about 28 days (+/-7) after the second vaccine dose. AZD1222 recipients given second doses at about 4 weeks or at about 12 weeks were pooled, since spike-specific TCR depth and breadth were not found to differ between the two schedules. Samples from vaccinated people were obtained from the UK trials COV001 and COV002, which included a single-blind randomized controlled phase 2/3 trial of AZD1222 (ChAdOx1 nCoV-19) in healthy adults. For TCRbeta chain sequencing, PBMC samples from trial participants were taken at day 0 and at day 28 after the second dose.

The CDR3 regions of human TCRbeta chains were analyzed by immunosequencing. The source study handled its data this way. Repertoire TCRs were matched against a reference library of SARS-CoV-2-specific TCRs generated with the MIRA antigen-specificity platform. Breadth was defined as the fraction of unique TCRs that were SARS-CoV-2-associated. Depth was defined as the fraction of total T cells that were SARS-CoV-2-associated. Using the MIRA data, each spike-specific TCR was mapped to the spike region that the TCR reacts to and placed in a CD4 or CD8 class. Log10-transformed breadth and depth values were compared by one-way ANOVA with Sidak's multiple comparisons tests. In its TCRdb copy, this immuneACCESS table keeps in-frame sequences only and misses some clones. Where compared with another copy, unresolved V genes explain less than half of these, and the others have no known cause. V and J calls and clone size come straight from that table; D and trimming were deduced from the DNA. Across this sample there are approximately 150,000 clones, with approximately 90% seen only once. Together, the top ten hold less than 2% of the sample.

Summary of the overall study and its limitations: Epitopes outside the regions mutated in the B.1.351 and B.1.1.7 variants were reportedly recognized by nearly half of the unique spike-specific TCRs. After two AZD1222 doses, spike-specific TCR breadth and depth were significantly higher than at day 0 and than in MenACWY recipients. No day 14 peak-response samples were available, so repertoires were characterized only after the peak T cell response. Conclusions about previously exposed vaccinees were limited because only a handful of AZD1222 recipients were SARS-CoV-2 seropositive at baseline. In the small 56-69-year group, the increase in depth fell short of significance, most likely because of low power. Participants were mostly white British, with more females than males. The authors suggested clonal diversity may have been underestimated. The vaccine-associated CD4 TCRs covered the entire spike protein, and the dominant responses fell in regions 160-218 and 743-854.

Only a few counts were recorded for this clone. Its binding antigen is unknown. No quality values exist for individual bases; no much larger clone is one base distant. This specimen was peripheral blood, taken 28 days after the second AZD1222 dose. This TCR was sampled from an adult who received the AZD1222 COVID-19 vaccine. Here the chain combines TRBV27 and TRBJ2-1; TRBD1 could be the D gene, as 6 bases match. The nucleotide sequence is TGTGCCAGCAGCACTACCACAGGGTGGGCCTACAATGAGCAGTTCTTC. Protein translation: CASSTTTGWAYNEQFF.